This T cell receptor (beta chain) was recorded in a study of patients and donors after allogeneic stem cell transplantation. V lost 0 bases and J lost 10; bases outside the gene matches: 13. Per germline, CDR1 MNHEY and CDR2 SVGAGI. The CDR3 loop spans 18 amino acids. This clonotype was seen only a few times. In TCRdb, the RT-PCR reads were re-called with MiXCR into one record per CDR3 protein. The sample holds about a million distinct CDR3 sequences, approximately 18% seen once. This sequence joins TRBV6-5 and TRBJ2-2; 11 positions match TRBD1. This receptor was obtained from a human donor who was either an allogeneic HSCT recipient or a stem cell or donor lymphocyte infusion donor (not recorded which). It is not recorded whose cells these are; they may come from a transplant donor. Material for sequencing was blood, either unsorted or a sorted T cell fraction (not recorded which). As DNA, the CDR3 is TGTGCCAGCAGTTACTCGAGGACAGGGGGCGCCGGGAGGGAGGAGCTGTTTTTT. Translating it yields CASSYSRTGGAGREELFF.